This T cell receptor beta chain is drawn from a study of Tregs in tolerant kidney transplant recipients. Across the whole study: Mixed chimerism was transient after nonmyeloablative marrow transplants from related graft donors. Sorting after B cell culture yielded CD25+CD127- and 4-1BB+CD40L- CD4+ cells. CD4+CD25+CD127- cells came from approximately three-day belatacept mixed lymphocyte reactions, some with roughly 5-day graft donor restimulation. Recipient cells were told from donor cells by antibody staining.

The CDR3 spans 12 residues. Germline V gives CDR1 MNHEY, CDR2 SMNVEV (reference sequence). V was clipped by 11 bases and J by 4 bases, with 12 bases between them. Judged by abundance, this clone is large. Antigen unknown. TCRdb's copy holds only in-frame clones and misses some; the assay was immunoSEQ multiplex PCR. This sample yields 1,500 to 2,000 clones, of which roughly 42% are seen a single time; under 30% belongs to the top ten. The chain carries TRBV27 and TRBJ1-3, with D hard to call. Material for sequencing was Tregs from blood cultured with allogeneic cells. The source is a human patient who received a combined kidney and bone marrow transplant. Among the T cells, some may be from the graft donor. The CDR3 bases are TGTGCCGGCTGGGTACGGGGAAACACCATATATTTT. Encoded protein: CAGWVRGNTIYF.